The next 19 T cell receptor beta chains were all read from a single sample in a study of untreated major depressive disorder. Using immunoSEQ multiplex PCR, the repertoire was profiled, and TCRdb retains in-frame clones only, with some absent. The data show tens of thousands of clones, with 90% to 95% seen just once and 0.31% held by the top ten. Material: CD4+ T cells from PBMCs. The source of these receptors is a man in his thirties or forties in good health.

V usage is TRBV30 and J usage is TRBJ1-1, with D perhaps TRBD1 (5 bases). The CDR3 is 12 amino acids. The ends were cut back, 3 bases at V and 11 bases at J, with 16 bases in the middle. In germline, CDR1 is GTSNPN, CDR2 SVGIG (reference sequence). CDR3 in amino acids: CAWSPPNRYAFF. CDR3 in DNA: TGTGCCTGGAGCCCCCCGAACAGGTACGCTTTCTTT.

This chain joins TRBV2 and TRBJ1-3; D may be TRBD1 (5 bases). Germline values: CDR1 SNHLY, CDR2 FYNNEI. There are 14 residues in the CDR3. Trimming removed 6 bases at V and 0 bases at J, with 9 bases between. The DNA of the CDR3 is TGTGCCAGCAGGGGGGAGAGCTCTGGAAACACCATATATTTT. The encoded protein is CASRGESSGNTIYF.

J is TRBJ2-7 and V is TRBV19; 11 bases are shared with TRBD2. Per the germline V gene, CDR1 is LNHDA and CDR2 is SQIVND (reference sequence). J was trimmed by 7 bases and V by 5 bases; bases with no gene match: 19. There are 18 residues in the CDR3. DNA of the CDR3: TGTGCCAGTAGTGCCCGGGACAGGCCTAGCGGGAGGACCCTTGAGCAGTACTTC. Protein: CASSARDRPSGRTLEQYF.

In regard to this clone: The junction and the germline gene differ at one end; a read error may be behind it. V gene TRBV7-9 combines with J gene TRBJ2-7, with D unclear. In germline, CDR1 is SEHNR, CDR2 FQNEAQ (reference sequence). CDR3 length: 12 residues. The CDR3 is CASSLALFELNF. Here the CDR3 DNA reads TGTGCCAGCAGCTTAGCCTTGTTCGAGTTGAACTTC.

J is TRBJ2-1 and V is TRBV4-1; maybe TRBD2 (5 bases). This CDR3 region has 16 residues. Germline V gene data show CDR1 as MGHRA and CDR2 as YSYEKL. V was pared by 0 bases and J by 3 bases, with 12 bases between. The CDR3 bases are TGCGCCAGCAGCCAAGAGATGGCGGGCTTCTACAATGAGCAGTTCTTC. It translates to CASSQEMAGFYNEQFF.

J is TRBJ2-3 and V is TRBV9, with a weak D call TRBD2 (6 bases). Trimming cost V 7 bases and J 3 bases, with 15 bases left between them. CDR1 and CDR2 (germline): SGDLS, YYNGEE. This CDR3 has 14 residues. The CDR3 sequence: CASGRAGGTDTQYF. As DNA, the CDR3 is TGTGCCAGCGGAAGAGCGGGTGGGACAGATACGCAGTATTTT.

The V call is TRBV9, the J call TRBJ1-4; the D gene is possibly TRBD1 (5 bases). The CDR3 sequence is 15 residues long. V lost 2 bases and J 5 bases, leaving 13 bases between the germline ends. The germline gives CDR1 SGDLS, CDR2 YYNGEE. The CDR3 reads CASSVGARVNEKLFF. In DNA, the CDR3 is TGTGCCAGCAGCGTCGGGGCTCGAGTCAATGAAAAACTGTTTTTT.

The gene calls are TRBV7-6 and TRBJ2-7; possible D gene TRBD1, 7 bases. The CDR3 is made up of 15 amino acids. V was shortened by 5 bases and J by 2 bases, with 16 bases between the two germline ends. In germline, CDR1 is SGHVS, CDR2 FNYEAQ. CDR3 nucleotides: TGTGCCAGCAGCGCCCCGGAGGGGGCGGCCTACGAGCAGTACTTC. This sequence encodes CASSAPEGAAYEQYF.

This chain links TRBV29-1 with TRBJ2-6, with D possibly being TRBD1 (6 bases). Germline values: CDR1 SQVTM, CDR2 ANQGSEA. The CDR3 runs 15 residues. Trimming stripped 5 bases from V and 0 bases from J, with 11 bases between. CDR3 loop: CSVRTALSGANVLTF. Written as DNA, the CDR3 is TGCAGCGTTCGGACAGCCCTCTCTGGGGCCAACGTCCTGACTTTC.

V is TRBV7-3 and J is TRBJ2-1; 9 bases are shared with TRBD2. Trimming removed 6 bases from V and 6 bases from J; junction bases left unmatched: 12. There are 16 residues in the CDR3. Germline V gene data show CDR1 as SGHTA and CDR2 as FQGTGA. The CDR3 coding sequence is TGTGCCAGCAGTAGCGGGAGAGGTCAGCACGGCAATGAGCAGTTCTTC. Amino acids: CASSSGRGQHGNEQFF.

V usage is TRBV28 and J usage is TRBJ1-4; 9 bases line up with TRBD1. CDR1 is MDHEN, CDR2 SYDVKM, per germline. Trimming at V came to 3 bases and at J to 4 bases, leaving 3 bases not matched to a gene. The CDR3 spans 15 residues. The CDR3 DNA reads TGTGCCAGCAGTTTCCCGACAGGGGGTAATGAAAAACTGTTTTTT. This sequence encodes CASSFPTGGNEKLFF.

The chain combines TRBV9 with TRBJ2-1, with D maybe TRBD2 (5 bases). The CDR3 runs 12 residues. Germline V gene lookup returns CDR1 SGDLS and CDR2 YYNGEE. The ends were cut back, 3 bases at V and 10 bases at J, with 11 bases in the middle. This chain's CDR3 is CASSGFGIEQFF. For the CDR3, the DNA is TGTGCCAGCAGCGGTTTCGGGATAGAGCAGTTCTTC.

This sequence joins TRBV25-1 and TRBJ2-3, with D perhaps matching TRBD1 (5 bases). Germline-derived CDR1 and CDR2 are MGHDK and SYGVNS. The ends were cut back, 4 bases at V and 4 bases at J, with 15 bases in the middle. The CDR3 sequence is 15 residues long. This CDR3 reads CASSASRVDADTQYF. The CDR3 coding sequence is TGTGCCAGCAGTGCTTCCAGGGTTGACGCAGATACGCAGTATTTT.

The V call is TRBV10-3, the J call TRBJ1-2; 7 bases match TRBD1. Germline values: CDR1 ENHRY, CDR2 SYGVKD. The V and J ends lost 8 bases and 5 bases, in that order; junction bases with no gene match: 11. This CDR3 region has 14 residues. This CDR3 reads CAIYRRDSDYGYTF. The DNA for the CDR3 is TGTGCCATCTACCGAAGGGACAGCGATTATGGCTACACCTTC.

The CDR3 here is CASSPDPDRAMSNQPQHF. CDR3 DNA: TGCGCCAGCAGCCCCGACCCGGACAGGGCAATGAGCAATCAGCCCCAGCATTTT. The genes are TRBV4-1 and TRBJ1-5, with 8 nucleotides matching TRBD1. This CDR3 has 18 amino acids. With V trimmed by 4 bases and J by 1 base, 12 bases remained unmatched. The germline V gene encodes CDR1 MGHRA and CDR2 YSYEKL.

CDR3 nucleotides: TGTGCCAGCAGCAAAGACCCCACGCGGCAGGGCAATCACTATGGCTACACCTTC. It translates to CASSKDPTRQGNHYGYTF. The chain links TRBV21-1 to TRBJ1-2; the D segment call TRBD1 is taken from the table without a DNA check. TRBV21-1 is termed a pseudogene. The CDR3 sequence is 18 residues long.

This clone has a single count. J is TRBJ2-7 and V is TRBV5-4; D remains unclear. Germline V gene sequence: CDR1 SGHNT, CDR2 YYREEE (reference sequence). Trimming cost V 2 bases and J 4 bases, with 7 bases left between them. The CDR3 runs 12 residues. The CDR3: CASSLQSYEQYF. CDR3 in DNA: TGTGCCAGCAGCTTACAGTCGTACGAGCAGTACTTC.

The chain is built from TRBV7-2 and TRBJ2-7; 8 bases map to TRBD2. V gave up 6 bases and J gave up 2 bases; unmatched junction bases: 12. The CDR3 runs to 16 residues. Germline V gene lookup returns CDR1 SGHTA and CDR2 FQGNSA. In DNA form, the CDR3 reads TGTGCCAGCAGGAACTTAGCGGGACACGCCGCCTACGAGCAGTACTTC. The encoded protein is CASRNLAGHAAYEQYF.

J is TRBJ2-3 and V is TRBV7-9; D is undetermined. This CDR3 is 12 amino acids long. Per the germline V gene, CDR1 is SEHNR and CDR2 is FQNEAQ (reference sequence). V was clipped by 7 bases and J by 5 bases, with 10 bases between them. CDR3 sequence reads: CASNYAVDTQYF. As DNA, the CDR3 is TGTGCCAGCAATTACGCAGTAGATACGCAGTATTTT.